The clone carrying this T cell receptor beta chain was found once. With V trimmed by 3 bases and J by 4 bases, 11 bases remained unmatched. The CDR3 has 16 residues. From germline, CDR1 is KGHSH and CDR2 LQKENI. The data belong to a study of blood T cell repertoires in COVID-19. Clones were read by immunoSEQ multiplex PCR, and TCRdb kept only the in-frame ones, dropping some. The table lists about 74,000 clones, 70% to 90% of them singletons, with around 2.7% in the top ten. The specimen was peripheral blood. The J gene is TRBJ2-7, the V gene TRBV18; 8 bases match TRBD2. This clonotype was sampled from a man aged 65 to 79 with active or convalescent COVID-19. The CDR3 DNA is TGTGCCAGCTCACCCCCCTACAGCGGGAGTCGTTACGAGCAGTACTTC. This translates into CASSPPYSGSRYEQYF. Filled out from reference TRBV18 and TRBJ2-7, the complete variable domain reads NAGVMQNPRHLVRRRGQEARLRCSPMKGHSHVYWYRQLPEEGLKFMVYLQKENIIDESGMPKERFSAEFPKEGPSILRIQQVVRGDSAAYFCASSPPYSGSRYEQYFGPGTRLTVT.